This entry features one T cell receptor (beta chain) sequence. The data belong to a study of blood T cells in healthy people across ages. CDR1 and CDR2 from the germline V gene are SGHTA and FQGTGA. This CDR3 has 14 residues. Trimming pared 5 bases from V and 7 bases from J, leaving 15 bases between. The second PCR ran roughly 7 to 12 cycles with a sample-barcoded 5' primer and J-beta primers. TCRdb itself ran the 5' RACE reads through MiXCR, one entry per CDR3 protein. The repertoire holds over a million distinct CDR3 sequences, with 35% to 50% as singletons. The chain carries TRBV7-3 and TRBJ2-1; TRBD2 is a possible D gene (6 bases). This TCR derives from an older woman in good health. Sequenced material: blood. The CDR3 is CASSPGGLLNEQFF. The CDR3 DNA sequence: TGTGCCAGCAGCCCTGGGGGACTTTTAAATGAGCAGTTCTTC.